One and the same sample provided the 15 T cell receptor beta chains below, sequenced in a study of T cell responses to AZD1222 COVID-19 vaccine. TCRdb's copy holds only in-frame clones and misses some; the assay was immunoSEQ multiplex PCR. The sample yields roughly 110,000 clones, around 92% seen once. Specimen: peripheral blood, collected 28 days after the second AZD1222 dose. These receptors were taken from an adult who received the AZD1222 COVID-19 vaccine.

V and J are TRBV6-5 and TRBJ2-1; possible D gene TRBD2, 6 bases. CDR1 and CDR2 from the germline V gene are MNHEY and SVGAGI. CDR3 length: 14 amino acids. Trimming removed 6 bases at V and 9 bases at J, with 18 bases between. The CDR3 DNA sequence: TGTGCCAGCAGAACGAAGTGGGGGGAGGTTGAGCAGTTCTTC. This sequence encodes CASRTKWGEVEQFF.

The CDR3 loop is CASSVLSDSNYGYTF. CDR3 DNA: TGTGCCAGCAGCGTATTATCGGACTCTAACTATGGCTACACCTTC. The chain joins TRBV9 to TRBJ1-2; no firm D call. The germline CDR1 and CDR2 sequences are SGDLS and YYNGEE. V lost 1 base, J lost 0 bases, and 10 bases lay in between. The CDR3 contains 15 residues. Complete variable domain (other parts from reference TRBV9 and TRBJ1-2): DSGVTQTPKHLITATGQRVTLRCSPRSGDLSVYWYQQSLDQGLQFLIQYYNGEERAKGNILERFSAQQFPDLHSELNLSSLELGDSALYFCASSVLSDSNYGYTFGSGTRLTVV.

This CDR3 is CASSLLDRDYGYTF. CDR3 nucleotides: TGTGCCAGCAGTTTATTGGACAGAGACTATGGCTACACCTTC. The chain carries TRBV28 and TRBJ1-2; D may be TRBD1 (6 bases). The CDR3 covers 14 residues. Trimming cost V 1 base and J 3 bases, with 9 bases left between them. Germline CDR1 is MDHEN and CDR2 is SYDVKM.

The chain combines TRBV2 with TRBJ1-1, with D tentatively TRBD1 (5 bases). The CDR3 runs to 14 residues. CDR1 is SNHLY and CDR2 is FYNNEI in the germline V gene. The V end lost 8 bases, the J end lost 0 bases, and 13 bases lay between the germline ends. CDR3 in amino acids: CASLTETVNTEAFF. The CDR3 nucleotides read TGTGCCAGCCTCACAGAGACAGTGAACACTGAAGCTTTCTTT.

The chain couples TRBV9 to TRBJ2-1; D perhaps matches TRBD2 (7 bases). CDR3 length: 15 residues. The germline gives CDR1 SGDLS, CDR2 YYNGEE. The V gene lost 6 bases and the J gene lost 2 bases, with 15 bases spanning the gap. Here the CDR3 reads CASNGEGGPYNEQFF. The CDR3 nucleotides read TGTGCCAGCAACGGAGAGGGGGGGCCCTACAATGAGCAGTTCTTC.

This chain connects TRBV7-2 to TRBJ1-2; TRBD1 is a possible D gene (5 bases). Germline V gene lookup returns CDR1 SGHTA and CDR2 FQGNSA. The CDR3 covers 15 residues. V was clipped by 0 bases and J by 5 bases, with 13 bases between them. The CDR3, as DNA: TGTGCCAGCAGCTTAGCCTCGGCAGGGTTTTATGGCTACACCTTC. Protein: CASSLASAGFYGYTF.

J is TRBJ1-6 and V is TRBV25-1; D is possibly TRBD1 (5 bases). CDR1 and CDR2 from the germline V gene are MGHDK and SYGVNS. The CDR3 runs 13 residues. Trimming took 6 bases from V and 9 from J, leaving 12 bases between them. CDR3 region: CASRGTGGSPLHF. CDR3 coding DNA: TGTGCCAGCAGGGGGACGGGGGGTTCACCCCTCCACTTT. The full variable domain, rest sourced from reference TRBV25-1 and TRBJ1-6, is EADIYQTPRYLVIGTGKKITLECSQTMGHDKMYWYQQDPGMELHLIHYSYGVNSTEKGDLSSESTVSRIRTEHFPLTLESARPSHTSQYLCASRGTGGSPLHFGNGTRLTVT.

The chain carries TRBV6-4 and TRBJ2-1; D is ambiguous. V lost 2 bases and J 5 bases, leaving 7 bases between the germline ends. In germline, CDR1 is MRHNA, CDR2 SNTAGT. This CDR3 comprises 13 residues. The CDR3 protein is CASSDPLNNEQFF. In DNA form, the CDR3 reads TGTGCCAGCAGTGACCCCCTTAACAATGAGCAGTTCTTC.

The rearrangement uses TRBV5-4 and TRBJ2-2, with D possibly being TRBD2 (5 bases). The germline gives CDR1 SGHNT, CDR2 YYREEE (reference sequence). V gave up 4 bases and J gave up 4 bases, with 17 bases separating them. This CDR3 is 16 amino acids long. The CDR3 loop is CASSPEGSLGTGELFF. The CDR3 nucleotides are TGTGCCAGCAGCCCAGAGGGTAGCTTGGGCACCGGGGAGCTGTTTTTT. The full variable domain, in which reference TRBV5-4 and TRBJ2-2 provide the parts outside the CDR3, is ETGVTQSPTHLIKTRGQQVTLRCSSQSGHNTVSWYQQALGQGPQFIFQYYREEENGRGNFPPRFSGLQFPNYSSELNVNALELDDSALYLCASSPEGSLGTGELFFGEGSRLTVL.

The chain joins TRBV5-8 to TRBJ1-1; D call uncertain. The CDR3 loop spans 17 amino acids. Trimming removed 5 bases from V and 1 base from J, with 21 bases in between. The germline CDR1 and CDR2 sequences are SGHTS and YDEGEE. The CDR3 DNA reads TGTGCCAGCAGACATTACCTGAGGCTTTTGAAGAACACTGAAGCTTTCTTT. Protein sequence: CASRHYLRLLKNTEAFF.

The rearrangement joins TRBV7-8 to TRBJ2-7; 7 bases line up with TRBD2. Germline V gives CDR1 SGHVS, CDR2 FQNEAQ. V lost 6 bases to trimming and J lost 0 bases; unmatched junction nucleotides: 11. The CDR3 totals 16 residues. The CDR3 sequence: CASSRGWRGSSYEQYF. CDR3 sequence (DNA): TGTGCCAGCAGTCGAGGGTGGCGGGGGAGCTCCTACGAGCAGTACTTC.

This clone was seen just once. The V and J genes are TRBV19 and TRBJ2-7; tentatively, D is TRBD2 (6 bases). Between the trimmed V and J ends, which lost 7 bases and 2 bases, there was a span of 21 bases. The CDR3 loop spans 16 amino acids. Germline V gives CDR1 LNHDA, CDR2 SQIVND (reference sequence). The CDR3 sequence: CASTPTRGRPPYEQYF. The CDR3 DNA follows: TGTGCCAGTACCCCGACCCGGGGGAGGCCCCCCTACGAGCAGTACTTC.

This rearrangement joins TRBV6-5 to TRBJ2-5; TRBD2 matches at 7 bases. This CDR3 spans 15 amino acids. J lost 5 bases, V lost 0 bases, and 6 bases had no gene match. Per germline, CDR1 MNHEY and CDR2 SVGAGI. Here the CDR3 DNA reads TGTGCCAGCAGTTACTCTGGGGGGGTTAGGGAGACCCAGTACTTC. Encoded protein: CASSYSGGVRETQYF.

V gene TRBV5-6 combines with J gene TRBJ2-1, with unresolved D. Trimming removed 0 bases from V and 15 bases from J, with 28 bases in between. The CDR3 totals 17 residues. Per the germline V gene, CDR1 is SGHDT and CDR2 is YYEEEE. CDR3 sequence reads: CASSLDQPLTPTLCMFF. The CDR3 nucleotides are TGTGCCAGCAGCTTGGATCAGCCACTGACCCCGACGCTTTGTATGTTCTTC.

The CDR3 region is CASTRRNSPLHF. CDR3 coding DNA: TGTGCCAGCACCAGGCGGAATTCACCCCTCCACTTT. V is TRBV27 and J is TRBJ1-6; D gene ambiguous. V dropped 7 bases and J dropped 7 bases, with 8 bases sitting between them. Germline V gene lookup returns CDR1 MNHEY and CDR2 SMNVEV (reference sequence). The CDR3 extends over 12 amino acids.